This T cell receptor beta chain stems from a study of shared clonotypes between healthy human individuals. Points from the study as a whole: Generation of non-shared clonotypes was less probable than generation of clonotypes shared by all four donors. With several donors compared, roughly 4.9% of naive CD4 clonotypes were shared.

Recent vaccinations or acute infections were absent in the healthy HIV-negative adult donors. This CDR3 contains 14 residues. The V gene lost 3 bases and the J gene lost 0 bases, with 10 bases spanning the gap. Looked up from germline, CDR1 is SGHKS and CDR2 is YYEKEE (reference sequence). This clone was seen a handful of times. Its antigen is still unknown. Methods used by the authors: Filtering differed for immunoSEQ, which gave only junction sequences without quality scores. Profiling relied on immunoSEQ multiplex PCR, and the TCRdb table lists in-frame clones only, not all of them. The V and J calls and clone size were taken over from that table, and D and trimming were inferred from the DNA. Found here are 850,000 to 1,200,000 clones, approximately 68% of them singletons; the top ten hold approximately 1.5%.

Sequencing input: memory CD4+ T cells sorted from blood. Subset specified: CD45RA-negative fraction. The rearrangement uses TRBV5-5 and TRBJ2-7; D is undetermined. This TCR came from a man younger than 35 in good health. Here the CDR3 DNA reads TGTGCCAGCAGCTGGAGCAGGAGCTCCTACGAGCAGTACTTC. This encodes CASSWSRSSYEQYF. The variable domain in full, with the rest retrieved from reference TRBV5-5 and TRBJ2-7, is DAGVTQSPTHLIKTRGQQVTLRCSPISGHKSVSWYQQVLGQGPQFIFQYYEKEERGRGNFPDRFSARQFPNYSSELNVNALLLGDSALYLCASSWSRSSYEQYFGPGTRLTVT.